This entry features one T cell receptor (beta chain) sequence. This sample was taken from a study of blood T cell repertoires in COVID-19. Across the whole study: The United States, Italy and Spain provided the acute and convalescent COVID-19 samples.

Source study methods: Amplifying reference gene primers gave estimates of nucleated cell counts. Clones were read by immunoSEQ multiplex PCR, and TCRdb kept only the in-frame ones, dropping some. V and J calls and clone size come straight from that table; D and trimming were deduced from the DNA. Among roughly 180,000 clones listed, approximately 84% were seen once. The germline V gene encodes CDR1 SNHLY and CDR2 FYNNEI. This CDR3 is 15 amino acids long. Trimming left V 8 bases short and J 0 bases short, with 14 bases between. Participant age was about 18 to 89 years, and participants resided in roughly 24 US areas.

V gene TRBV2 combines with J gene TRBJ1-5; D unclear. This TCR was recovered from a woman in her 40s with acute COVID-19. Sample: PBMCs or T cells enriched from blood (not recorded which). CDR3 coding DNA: TGTGCCAGCCGTTACAGAACCAGTAGCAATCAGCCCCAGCATTTT. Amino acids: CASRYRTSSNQPQHF.